This T cell receptor beta chain is from a study of blood T cell repertoires in COVID-19. Whole-study context: COVID-19 samples from acute and convalescent phases originated in the United States, Italy and Spain. Nucleic acid was either cDNA or gDNA, and it came from T cells, B-cell-depleted T cells, or PBMCs.

Trimming took 0 bases from V and 0 from J; bases not matched to a gene: 6. The germline CDR1 and CDR2 sequences are MGHRA and YSYEKL. The CDR3 is 17 amino acids. In the authors' methods: Estimation of nucleated cell counts relied on the amplification of reference gene primers. Method: immunoSEQ multiplex PCR; TCRdb's copy keeps in-frame clones and lacks some. V and J calls and clone size come straight from that table; D and trimming were deduced from the DNA. In the table there are about 190,000 clones, approximately 91% of which are singletons. The sequence was collected from a man aged 35-49 years with acute or convalescent COVID-19. This chain connects TRBV4-1 to TRBJ1-1; TRBD1 matches at 8 bases. Specimen: peripheral blood. This CDR3 reads CASSQDGAGGMNTEAFF. CDR3 nucleotide sequence: TGCGCCAGCAGCCAAGATGGGGCAGGGGGCATGAACACTGAAGCTTTCTTT.